What follows describes a single T cell receptor (beta chain). It lacks a known antigen. Base qualities were left out, and no much larger clone turns up one base away. TCRdb names Illumina NovaSeq 6000 as the instrument used. cDNA libraries for TCRalpha and TCRbeta were prepared by 5'RACE using constant-segment primers, with sample barcodes and unique molecular identifiers added. Trizol reagent was used to extract RNA from every sample. Libraries were amplified in two PCR steps, with a second sample barcode and Illumina TruSeq adapters added in the second step. Libraries were sequenced on an Illumina NovaSeq with 2 x 150 bp paired-end reads. For the original study's pipeline: The reads were demultiplexed and collapsed into UMI-guided consensus sequences using migec v1.2.7. Using mixcr v2.1.11, UMI consensuses were aligned to TRA and TRB V and J templates and then assembled into clonotypes. Expanded or contracted clonotypes were those called significant by both edgeR and NoisET, with noise models trained on biological replicates. edgeR calls used a false discovery rate-adjusted p below 0.01 and a log2 fold-change threshold of 1. As an exploratory analysis of dynamics, max-normalized trajectories of the 1000 most abundant clonotypes were examined by PCA with hierarchical clustering. The CD4 or CD8 phenotype of responding clones was assigned using the separately sequenced CD4+ and CD8+ repertoires. Using fastp at Q25 and MiXCR, TCRdb reprocessed the public reads and kept productive beta chains. Rows with a matching CDR3 protein are joined into one entry that keeps the most common DNA and genes. The V and J calls here are based on TCRdb, not the publication. This sample lists 430,000 or so distinct CDR3 sequences; approximately 25% were detected once. Jointly, the top ten make up around 13% of the sample.

This sample stems from a study of T-cell memory formation after mild COVID-19 (dated by TCRdb to about 2021). Study-level background: TCR sequence clusters from the two donors were found to be largely donor specific. Two young, previously healthy adult volunteers made up the cohort, one male and one female. In two donors, T-cell clones that expanded and contracted after mild COVID-19 were tracked by sequencing TCRalpha and TCRbeta repertoires over time.

Measured from the cysteine to the phenylalanine, the CDR3 is 14 residues long. Kept here is only the CDR3 DNA, which spans 42 bases and is read in frame from base 1. CDR1 and CDR2 were assigned from the germline V gene as MDHEN and SYDVKM. Cut back by 5 bases and 0 bases, the V and J ends lie 8 bases apart. Ficoll-Paque density gradient centrifugation was used to isolate PBMCs. General conclusions and limits of the study: Clones contracting from day 15 to 85 had balanced CD4/CD8 phenotypes, while a second wave expanding from day 15 to 37 was biased towards CD4+. Contracting CD4+ clones turned up mainly in the CM and EM memory subsets, whereas EMRA was where CD8+ clones were enriched. Some responding clones were detected in pre-infection memory, which suggested that pre-existing cross-reactive memory T cells had joined the SARS-CoV-2 response. The study included only two mild cases, and larger cohorts that include severe cases with pre-infection samples were judged to be necessary. SARS-CoV-2 specificity was not confirmed for the second-wave clones peaking on day 37.

Material for sequencing was PBMCs or a T cell subset sorted from them (not recorded which). The clonotype comes from an adult woman who had mild COVID-19 (a few samples of this study predate the infection). The sample titles of this study are shuffled in the database, so cell type and time point are left out; the donor was told from shared clones. In this chain, TRBV28 is recombined with TRBJ1-3, with no confident D gene call. The nucleotide sequence is given as TGTGCCAGCAGTCTAATAATCTCTGGAAACACCATATATTTT. Translated, it gives CASSLIISGNTIYF.